A single sample gave rise to the 13 T cell receptor beta chains below, sequenced in a study of OX40 agonist ivuxolimab in advanced cancers. The method was immunoSEQ multiplex PCR; TCRdb's version includes in-frame clones alone and lacks a portion of them. Of approximately 94,000 clones detected, about 90% appear once; the ten largest clones hold over 0.8%. The starting material was CD4+ or CD8+ T cells sorted from blood, obtained in a trial of the OX40 agonist ivuxolimab. These TCRs come from an adult with an advanced solid tumor such as melanoma, head and neck, liver or kidney cancer.

The chain has TRBV5-5 and TRBJ1-1; the D gene is possibly TRBD1 (6 bases). The CDR3 runs to 14 residues. The germline V gene encodes CDR1 SGHKS and CDR2 YYEKEE (reference sequence). Trimming took off 4 bases at V and 3 bases at J, with 13 bases between the two ends. CDR3 amino acids: CASSPFQGYTEAFF. In DNA, the CDR3 is TGTGCCAGCAGCCCATTCCAGGGGTACACTGAAGCTTTCTTT.

The chain carries TRBV7-8 and TRBJ1-2; 8 positions match TRBD1. The CDR3 spans 18 residues. Germline CDR1 SGHVS, CDR2 FQNEAQ. Trimming at V came to 1 base and at J to 2 bases, leaving 12 bases not matched to a gene. Here the CDR3 reads CASSLGAGGLELNYGYTF. CDR3 in DNA: TGTGCCAGCAGCTTAGGAGCAGGGGGCCTTGAGCTAAACTATGGCTACACCTTC.

The chain has TRBV7-9 and TRBJ2-5; possibly TRBD1 or TRBD2 for D (5 bases each). The germline V and J ends were trimmed by 6 bases and 4 bases, with 12 bases remaining between them. The germline V gene encodes CDR1 SEHNR and CDR2 FQNEAQ (reference sequence). This CDR3 is built from 13 residues. CDR3 sequence: CASSPIGGETQYF. The CDR3 nucleotides are TGTGCCAGCAGTCCCATTGGGGGAGAGACCCAGTACTTC.

The chain is built from TRBV29-1 and TRBJ1-4, with 8 bases lining up with TRBD1. Germline V gene lookup returns CDR1 SQVTM and CDR2 ANQGSEA. With V trimmed by 6 bases and J by 5 bases, 5 bases remained unmatched. This CDR3 has 13 amino acids. Here the CDR3 reads CSVQGEGNEKLFF. The CDR3 region has the DNA TGCAGCGTACAGGGGGAAGGGAATGAAAAACTGTTTTTT.

This sequence joins TRBV4-2 and TRBJ1-5; no firm D call. This CDR3 spans 15 amino acids. Per the germline V gene, CDR1 is LGHNA and CDR2 is YNFKEQ. V was clipped by 0 bases and J by 3 bases, with 9 bases between them. Written as DNA, the CDR3 is TGTGCCAGCAGCCAAGATCACGACGCCAATCAGCCCCAGCATTTT. Translated, it gives CASSQDHDANQPQHF.

This clone has a handful of counts. CDR3 protein: CASSSVRGTQPQHF. The CDR3 region has the DNA TGTGCCAGCAGTTCCGTTCGAGGGACTCAGCCCCAGCATTTT. This chain uses TRBV6-5 with TRBJ1-5, with D tentatively TRBD1 (5 bases). The CDR3 has 14 residues. Germline V gene lookup returns CDR1 MNHEY and CDR2 SVGAGI. With 4 bases removed from V and 6 bases from J, the gap between germline ends came to 13 bases.

V usage is TRBV27 and J usage is TRBJ1-2, with D unresolved. The CDR3 sequence is 13 residues long. Trimming stripped 3 bases from V and 4 bases from J, with 9 bases between. The germline V gene encodes CDR1 MNHEY and CDR2 SMNVEV (reference sequence). The CDR3 here is CASSFRNFYGYTF. Here the CDR3 DNA reads TGTGCCAGCAGTTTCAGGAACTTCTATGGCTACACCTTC.

This clone was recorded only once. The rearrangement joins TRBV7-2 to TRBJ2-5; 7 bases agree with TRBD2. V was clipped by 2 bases and J by 7 bases; unmatched bases: 7. Germline CDR1 SGHTA, CDR2 FQGNSA. This CDR3 is 14 amino acids long. The CDR3 DNA is TGTGCCAGCAGCTTAAGGCGGGGGAGAGGGACCCAGTACTTC. Translation gives CASSLRRGRGTQYF.

This chain joins TRBV7-9 and TRBJ2-2; D gene uncertain. The CDR3 runs 12 residues. V lost 8 bases to trimming and J lost 1 base, with 5 bases between them. CDR1 and CDR2 from the germline V gene are SEHNR and FQNEAQ (reference sequence). The CDR3 reads CASRGNTGELFF. The CDR3 coding sequence is TGTGCCAGCCGCGGGAACACCGGGGAGCTGTTTTTT.

V usage is TRBV15 and J usage is TRBJ1-5; TRBD1 is a possible D gene (6 bases). Germline V gene sequence: CDR1 LNHNV, CDR2 YYDKDF (reference sequence). Trimming pared 0 bases from V and 0 bases from J, leaving 18 bases between. The CDR3 is 19 amino acids. The CDR3 bases are TGTGCCACCAGCAGAGATTATCCGGGACACCACTATAGCAATCAGCCCCAGCATTTT. This codes for CATSRDYPGHHYSNQPQHF. The entire variable domain, with the rest obtained from reference TRBV15 and TRBJ1-5, is as follows: DAMVIQNPRYQVTQFGKPVTLSCSQTLNHNVMYWYQQKSSQAPKLLFHYYDKDFNNEADTPDNFQSRRPNTSFCFLDIRSPGLGDTAMYLCATSRDYPGHHYSNQPQHFGDGTRLSIL.

The chain has TRBV5-1 and TRBJ1-1; D is undetermined. The CDR3 is 15 residues long. Germline assignment: CDR1 SGHRS and CDR2 YFSETQ. V lost 6 bases to trimming and J lost 1 base, with 16 bases between them. The CDR3 protein is CASTQARVGNTEAFF. The CDR3 DNA sequence: TGCGCCAGCACCCAGGCCCGGGTGGGGAACACTGAAGCTTTCTTT.

This chain joins TRBV30 and TRBJ2-3, with TRBD2 matching 7 bases. The CDR3 consists of 14 residues. Germline trimming cut 7 bases from V and 6 bases from J; bases unmatched to any gene: 13. Germline V gene data show CDR1 as GTSNPN and CDR2 as SVGIG (reference sequence). The CDR3 coding sequence is TGTGCCTTGCTGATAGCGGGCCGGGGGGATACGCAGTATTTT. Its protein is CALLIAGRGDTQYF.

This chain joins TRBV7-3 and TRBJ2-5; weak D call: TRBD1 (6 bases). Deletions cut 5 bases from V and 5 bases from J, with 21 bases between. The CDR3 consists of 16 residues. Germline values: CDR1 SGHTA, CDR2 FQGTGA. CDR3 residues: CASSPRQAVTGETQYF. CDR3 coding DNA: TGTGCCAGCAGCCCCCGACAGGCCGTCACCGGGGAGACCCAGTACTTC.